This TCR beta chain was found in a study of tissue T cells after allogeneic stem cell transplantation. Study-wide points: Anatomically similar tissues had similar TCR repertoires within each patient. The patient cohort was small and clinically heterogeneous, with limited sampling depth. Tissue-detected TCR repertoire was only partly captured by blood and spleen T cells.

V was pared by 2 bases and J by 4 bases, with 20 bases between. The germline V gene has CDR1 SGHAT and CDR2 FQNNGV. The CDR3 sequence is 17 residues long. Remarks on this clone: As yet, its antigen is unknown.

Clones were sequenced by immunoSEQ multiplex PCR, and TCRdb holds only the in-frame ones, with some missing. The repertoire holds more than 9,000 clones, with 65% as singletons. Specimen: tissue from the stomach, collected at autopsy. The V and J genes are TRBV11-2 and TRBJ1-2, with D unclear. The receptor comes from a male donor at least 60 years old with lung cancer. The CDR3 region is CASSLRKFAGSGYGYTF. CDR3 bases: TGTGCCAGCAGCTTAAGAAAATTCGCCGGGTCTGGCTATGGCTACACCTTC.